The sequence of this T cell receptor (beta chain) was determined in a study of T cell changes during pregnancy in multiple sclerosis. The germline V gene has CDR1 GTSNPN and CDR2 SVGIG (reference sequence). This CDR3 has 11 amino acids. V dropped 8 bases and J dropped 4; count of bases not matched to a gene: 5. Clones were read by immunoSEQ multiplex PCR, and TCRdb kept only the in-frame ones, dropping some. The profile shows about 42,000 clones, around four fifths of them singletons. This receptor was taken from a female donor with multiple sclerosis, enrolled in a pregnancy study. Sample: CD4+ T cells from peripheral blood mononuclear cells, taken before pregnancy. The chain uses TRBV30 and TRBJ2-7, with 7 bases fitting TRBD1. CDR3 in amino acids: CAGMTGYEQYF. For the CDR3, the DNA is TGTGCCGGAATGACAGGGTACGAGCAGTACTTC.